These T cell receptor beta chains were read from a single sample in a study of blood T cell repertoires in COVID-19. Sequencing used immunoSEQ multiplex PCR; TCRdb keeps in-frame clones, though not all of them. The data show hundreds of thousands of clones, more than 75% seen once. Sequencing used PBMCs or T cells enriched from blood (not recorded which). The receptors derive from a man aged 35 to 55 who had recovered from COVID-19. Both conserved end residues are part of each CDR3. A D gene is named only where the DNA matches it firmly. The size of a clone is reported for some rows only, either as once, few or many, or as a class for expanded clones.

v_gene: TRBV5-6; abundance: -; d_gene: TRBD1; j_gene: TRBJ1-6; CDR3aa: CASSLRQGNSPLHF; CDR3nt: TGTGCCAGCAGCTTAAGACAGGGGAATTCACCCCTCCACTTT
v_gene: TRBV5-8; abundance: -; d_gene: TRBD1; j_gene: TRBJ1-2; CDR3aa: CASSLSPGGYYGYTF; CDR3nt: TGTGCCAGCAGCTTGTCGCCAGGGGGCTACTATGGCTACACCTTC
v_gene: TRBV30; abundance: -; d_gene: -; j_gene: TRBJ1-4; CDR3aa: CAWSTGVGKLFF; CDR3nt: TGTGCCTGGAGTACGGGGGTTGGAAAACTGTTTTTT
v_gene: TRBV5-1; abundance: few; d_gene: TRBD2; j_gene: TRBJ2-2; CDR3aa: CASSLTTSGTKTGELFF; CDR3nt: TGCGCCAGCAGCTTGACGACTAGCGGCACGAAGACCGGGGAGCTGTTTTTT
v_gene: TRBV20-1; abundance: -; d_gene: -; j_gene: TRBJ2-5; CDR3aa: CSAQGRETQYF; CDR3nt: TGCAGTGCTCAGGGGCGGGAGACCCAGTACTTC
v_gene: TRBV6-5; abundance: -; d_gene: -; j_gene: TRBJ2-2; CDR3aa: CASSYTTQGYTGELFF; CDR3nt: TGTGCCAGCAGTTATACAACCCAGGGCTACACCGGGGAGCTGTTTTTT
v_gene: TRBV27; abundance: -; d_gene: -; j_gene: TRBJ1-5; CDR3aa: CASSPLDRGNQPQHF; CDR3nt: TGTGCCAGCAGTCCACTTGACAGAGGCAATCAGCCCCAGCATTTT
v_gene: TRBV4-1; abundance: -; d_gene: -; j_gene: TRBJ2-7; CDR3aa: CASSQFKGVAPYEQYF; CDR3nt: TGCGCCAGCAGCCAATTTAAGGGGGTGGCTCCCTACGAGCAGTACTTC
v_gene: TRBV27; abundance: -; d_gene: -; j_gene: TRBJ1-3; CDR3aa: CASSLSGSSGNTIYF; CDR3nt: TGTGCCAGCAGTTTAAGTGGCAGCTCTGGAAACACCATATATTTT
v_gene: TRBV6-2/TRBV6-3; abundance: -; d_gene: TRBD1; j_gene: TRBJ2-3; CDR3aa: CASSRDRATDTQYF; CDR3nt: TGTGCCAGCAGTCGGGACAGAGCCACAGATACGCAGTATTTT